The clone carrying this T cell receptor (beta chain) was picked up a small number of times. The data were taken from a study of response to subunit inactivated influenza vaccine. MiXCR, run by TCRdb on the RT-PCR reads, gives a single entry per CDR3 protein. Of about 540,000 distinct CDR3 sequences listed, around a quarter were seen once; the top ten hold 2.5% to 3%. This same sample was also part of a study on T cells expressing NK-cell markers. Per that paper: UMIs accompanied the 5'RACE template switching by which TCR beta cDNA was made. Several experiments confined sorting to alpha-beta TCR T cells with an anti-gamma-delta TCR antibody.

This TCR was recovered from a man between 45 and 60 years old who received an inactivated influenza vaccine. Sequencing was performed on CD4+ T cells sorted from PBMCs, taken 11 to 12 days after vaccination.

Here the CDR3 reads CATSRDPTGTSDEQYF. The CDR3 DNA reads as TGTGCCACCAGCAGAGACCCGACCGGGACTAGCGATGAGCAGTACTTC. The chain recombines TRBV15 with TRBJ2-7, with 10 nucleotides matching TRBD2. Trimming removed 0 bases from V and 7 bases from J; junction bases left unmatched: 9. CDR1 is LNHNV, CDR2 YYDKDF, per germline (reference sequence). The CDR3 spans 16 residues. The full variable domain, in which reference TRBV15 and TRBJ2-7 provide the parts outside the CDR3, is DAMVIQNPRYQVTQFGKPVTLSCSQTLNHNVMYWYQQKSSQAPKLLFHYYDKDFNNEADTPDNFQSRRPNTSFCFLDIRSPGLGDTAMYLCATSRDPTGTSDEQYFGPGTRLTVT.